The 22 T cell receptor beta chains below come from one sample, sequenced in a study of T cell responses to AZD1222 COVID-19 vaccine. The protocol was immunoSEQ multiplex PCR, while the TCRdb copy is restricted to in-frame clones and leaves out a portion. The data show 120,000 or so clones, with over 80% seen just once and over 5.5% held by the top ten. This specimen was peripheral blood, taken on day 0 of AZD1222 vaccination. These receptors were obtained from an adult in good health.

The chain links TRBV25-1 to TRBJ1-1; D ambiguous. From germline, CDR1 is MGHDK and CDR2 SYGVNS. Trimming removed 6 bases at V and 1 base at J, with 3 bases between. The CDR3 contains 11 residues. CDR3 in DNA: TGTGCCAGCAGCAGGAACACTGAAGCTTTCTTT. Translating gives CASSRNTEAFF. The whole variable domain, filled in from reference TRBV25-1 and TRBJ1-1, reads EADIYQTPRYLVIGTGKKITLECSQTMGHDKMYWYQQDPGMELHLIHYSYGVNSTEKGDLSSESTVSRIRTEHFPLTLESARPSHTSQYLCASSRNTEAFFGQGTRLTVV.

The chain is built from TRBV7-3 and TRBJ2-5; tentatively, D is TRBD2 (6 bases). The CDR3 contains 14 residues. V was pared by 5 bases and J by 4 bases, with 14 bases between. Germline CDR1 reads SGHTA; CDR2 reads FQGTGA. The CDR3 region is CASSAGPEVETQYF. For the CDR3, the DNA is TGTGCCAGCAGCGCGGGACCTGAGGTAGAGACCCAGTACTTC.

The genes are TRBV19 and TRBJ1-3; D uncertain. Trimming took 5 bases from V and 9 from J, leaving 17 bases between them. This CDR3 contains 14 residues. Per the germline V gene, CDR1 is LNHDA and CDR2 is SQIVND (reference sequence). CDR3 coding DNA: TGTGCCAGTAGTTTAGTGGGATTGGCCGGCACCATATATTTT. This gives the protein CASSLVGLAGTIYF.

The chain couples TRBV3-1 (or the pseudogene TRBV3-2) to TRBJ2-7; possibly TRBD2 for D (6 bases). The CDR3 runs 15 residues. Germline CDR1 reads LGHDT; CDR2 reads YNNKEL (reference sequence). Trimming pared 1 base from V and 0 bases from J, leaving 10 bases between. For the CDR3, the DNA is TGTGCCAGCAGCCAAGTTTGGGACTCCTCCTACGAGCAGTACTTC. It specifies CASSQVWDSSYEQYF.

DNA of the CDR3: TGTGCCATCACCCGGGGGGGCGGAGATACGCAGTATTTT. It translates to CAITRGGGDTQYF. The rearrangement joins TRBV10-3 to TRBJ2-3; 8 bases fit TRBD2. This CDR3 has 13 amino acids. Looked up from germline, CDR1 is ENHRY and CDR2 is SYGVKD. The V gene end was trimmed by 7 bases and the J gene end by 5 bases; junction bases not matched to a gene: 5.

This clone has a single count. This sequence joins TRBV18 and TRBJ1-2; tentative D call: TRBD1 (6 bases). Germline V lookup: CDR1 KGHSH, CDR2 LQKENI. This CDR3 has 13 amino acids. V was trimmed by 0 bases and J by 4 bases, leaving 6 bases between them. The CDR3 DNA follows: TGTGCCAGCTCACCACCGGACAGCTATGGCTACACCTTC. This gives the protein CASSPPDSYGYTF.

The chain links TRBV5-1 to TRBJ2-1; either TRBD1 or TRBD2 may supply D (6 bases each). Trimming shortened V by 4 bases and J by 4 bases, and 18 bases separated the two germline ends. Germline V gene lookup returns CDR1 SGHRS and CDR2 YFSETQ. This CDR3 has 16 amino acids. The CDR3 DNA reads TGCGCCAGCAGCCCGGGGGCCTCGATTGCGTACAATGAGCAGTTCTTC. It specifies CASSPGASIAYNEQFF.

CDR3 amino acids: CASSLSTGSGRNEQFF. The DNA for the CDR3 is TGTGCCAGCAGTTTATCGACCGGGAGCGGCAGAAATGAGCAGTTCTTC. The rearrangement links TRBV28 to TRBJ2-1; a weak D match, TRBD2 (6 bases). The germline V gene encodes CDR1 MDHEN and CDR2 SYDVKM. V lost 1 base to trimming and J lost 7 bases, with 17 bases between them. The CDR3 is made up of 16 amino acids.

This chain uses TRBV5-5 with TRBJ2-2; D uncertain. This CDR3 region has 12 residues. V lost 4 bases and J 2 bases, leaving 3 bases between the germline ends. Germline-derived CDR1 and CDR2 are SGHKS and YYEKEE (reference sequence). CDR3: CASSLNTGELFF. The DNA of the CDR3 is TGTGCCAGCAGCCTAAACACCGGGGAGCTGTTTTTT.

V and J are TRBV2 and TRBJ2-1; D might be TRBD1 (9 bases). This CDR3 has 22 amino acids. CDR1 SNHLY and CDR2 FYNNEI come from the germline V gene. V was trimmed by 4 bases and J by 8 bases, leaving 39 bases between them. The CDR3 DNA is TGTGCCAGCAGTGTCCGCCCCCGTGGCCGGGACAGGGAGGGACTAGGGTCTGATGAGCAGTTCTTC. It is translated as CASSVRPRGRDREGLGSDEQFF. Full variable domain (outside the CDR3, taken from reference TRBV2 and TRBJ2-1): EPEVTQTPSHQVTQMGQEVILRCVPISNHLYFYWYRQILGQKVEFLVSFYNNEISEKSEIFDDQFSVERPDGSNFTLKIRSTKLEDSAMYFCASSVRPRGRDREGLGSDEQFFGPGTRLTVL.

The V call is TRBV6-5, the J call TRBJ1-5; D call uncertain. Per the germline V gene, CDR1 is MNHEY and CDR2 is SVGAGI. Trimming took 4 bases from V and 2 from J, leaving 9 bases between them. CDR3 size: 14 residues. This CDR3 is CASSSNQGNQPQHF. The CDR3 DNA reads as TGTGCCAGCAGTTCGAATCAGGGCAATCAGCCCCAGCATTTT.

The chain couples TRBV30 to TRBJ2-7; D is unresolved. The V end lost 1 base, the J end lost 3 bases, and 4 bases lay between the germline ends. Germline CDR1 reads GTSNPN; CDR2 reads SVGIG (reference sequence). CDR3 length equals 11 residues. The CDR3 nucleotides are TGTGCCTGGAGTGGGGGCTACGAGCAGTACTTC. Translated: CAWSGGYEQYF.

This clone was seen just once. The chain recombines TRBV11-3 with TRBJ2-5, with unresolved D. Per the germline V gene, CDR1 is SGHNT and CDR2 is YENEEA. Trimming removed 5 bases from V and 5 bases from J, with 12 bases in between. The CDR3 is made up of 13 amino acids. In DNA, the CDR3 is TGTGCCAGCAGCCCCCTTGTCGGCGAGACCCAGTACTTC. This encodes CASSPLVGETQYF.

This clone appeared a single time. The chain is built from TRBV19 and TRBJ1-1; D call uncertain. CDR1 is LNHDA and CDR2 is SQIVND in the germline V gene (reference sequence). The CDR3 runs 15 residues. The V end lost 7 bases, the J end lost 2 bases, and 17 bases lay between the germline ends. The CDR3 coding sequence is TGTGCCAGTAACCCCATCGGCGCGGGAAACACTGAAGCTTTCTTT. As protein: CASNPIGAGNTEAFF.

The chain has TRBV30 and TRBJ2-7, with D possibly being TRBD1 (6 bases). V dropped 1 base and J dropped 3 bases, with 16 bases sitting between them. Germline V gene sequence: CDR1 GTSNPN, CDR2 SVGIG (reference sequence). There are 15 residues in the CDR3. CDR3 residues: CAWSDPQGMGYEQYF. DNA for the CDR3: TGTGCCTGGAGTGACCCCCAGGGGATGGGCTACGAGCAGTACTTC.

The CDR3 is CASSLGFATNEKLFF. The CDR3 DNA follows: TGTGCCAGCAGCTTGGGGTTTGCAACTAATGAAAAACTGTTTTTT. V and J are TRBV5-6 and TRBJ1-4; D uncertain. The V end was cut by 0 bases, the J end by 0 bases, with 6 bases between. The germline CDR1 and CDR2 sequences are SGHDT and YYEEEE. CDR3 length: 15 amino acids.

Written as DNA, the CDR3 is TGTGCCAGCAGTTTACAGAAGGGGCAACTGTTTTTT. Encoded protein: CASSLQKGQLFF. The chain recombines TRBV28 with TRBJ1-4; possible D gene TRBD1, 5 bases. The CDR3 is 12 amino acids. V lost 2 bases and J lost 12, with 10 bases in between. Per germline, CDR1 MDHEN and CDR2 SYDVKM.

The chain is built from TRBV4-1 and TRBJ2-7, with D possibly matching TRBD1 (6 bases). V lost 0 bases and J lost 1, with 16 bases in between. The germline gives CDR1 MGHRA, CDR2 YSYEKL. The CDR3 sequence is 17 residues long. CDR3 in DNA: TGCGCCAGCAGCCAAGATAAATGGGCAGGGGTTTCCTACGAGCAGTACTTC. This encodes CASSQDKWAGVSYEQYF.

This sequence joins TRBV15 and TRBJ2-7, with 10 bases aligning to TRBD1. From germline, CDR1 is LNHNV and CDR2 YYDKDF (reference sequence). The V and J ends lost 1 base and 4 bases, in that order; junction bases with no gene match: 4. The CDR3 loop spans 15 amino acids. CDR3 region: CATSRGGQGSYEQYF. The CDR3 nucleotides are TGTGCCACCAGCAGAGGGGGACAGGGGTCTTACGAGCAGTACTTC. The full variable domain, rest sourced from reference TRBV15 and TRBJ2-7, is DAMVIQNPRYQVTQFGKPVTLSCSQTLNHNVMYWYQQKSSQAPKLLFHYYDKDFNNEADTPDNFQSRRPNTSFCFLDIRSPGLGDTAMYLCATSRGGQGSYEQYFGPGTRLTVT.

This sequence joins TRBV6-5 and TRBJ2-6; D possibly corresponds to TRBD1 (6 bases). Trimming took 4 bases from V and 2 from J, leaving 12 bases between them. Germline CDR1 and CDR2: MNHEY and SVGAGI. This CDR3 region has 16 residues. CDR3 sequence (DNA): TGTGCCAGCAGTTTTACAGGGTTCGCTGGGGCCAACGTCCTGACTTTC. This translates into CASSFTGFAGANVLTF.

A word on this clone: The final CDR3 position lacks the conserved phenylalanine or tryptophan, pointing to a likely read error. It is unclear where the CDR3 begins or ends on the DNA, so no DNA is shown, and the CDR3 is as TCRdb lists it. The chain recombines TRBV6-1 with TRBJ2-7. The CDR3 is made up of 11 amino acids, end residues included. Germline V gene data show CDR1 as MNHNS and CDR2 as SASEGT. The CDR3 is CASSEWSAAVI.

The chain joins TRBV7-9 to TRBJ1-4; maybe TRBD1 (5 bases). Germline V gene sequence: CDR1 SEHNR, CDR2 FQNEAQ (reference sequence). The ends were cut back, 2 bases at V and 4 bases at J, with 8 bases in the middle. The CDR3 length is 14 residues. The CDR3 coding sequence is TGTGCCAGCAGCTTAACGGGGGGTAATGAAAAACTGTTTTTT. Protein sequence: CASSLTGGNEKLFF.